These T cell receptor beta chains were read from a single sample in a study of tumor-infiltrating lymphocytes in primary liver carcinoma. TCRdb called the multiplex PCR reads again in MiXCR, with one record for every CDR3 protein. The table records some 180,000 distinct CDR3 sequences, 50% to 75% of them present only once. The source material was peripheral blood. The receptors come from a man aged 35-49 years with primary liver carcinoma and hepatitis B virus infection. Both conserved end residues are part of each CDR3. The order of the fields is clone size, V gene, J gene, D gene, CDR3 DNA, CDR3 protein. A D gene is named only where the DNA matches it firmly. Clone size is shown for a subset of rows, as once, few, many or a class of expanded clone.

clone_size: .; v_call: TRBV24-1; j_call: TRBJ2-2; d_call: TRBD2; cdr3_nt: TGTGCCACCAGTAGGCGGGAGGTTACCGGGGAGCTGTTTTTT; cdr3_aa: CATSRREVTGELFF
clone_size: .; v_call: TRBV6-5; j_call: TRBJ2-1; d_call: .; cdr3_nt: TGTGCCAGCAGTTACTCCTCCGGACAGATTAGGAATGAGCAGTTCTTC; cdr3_aa: CASSYSSGQIRNEQFF
clone_size: few; v_call: TRBV29-1; j_call: TRBJ2-5; d_call: .; cdr3_nt: TGCAGCGTTTGGCGACAAGAGACCCAGTACTTC; cdr3_aa: CSVWRQETQYF
clone_size: many; v_call: TRBV11-2; j_call: TRBJ2-1; d_call: TRBD2; cdr3_nt: TGTGCCAGCAGCCCAGCGGGAGGATTACTTCTTAACAATGAGCAGTTCTTC; cdr3_aa: CASSPAGGLLLNNEQFF
clone_size: few; v_call: TRBV29-1; j_call: TRBJ1-1; d_call: .; cdr3_nt: TGCAGCGCTCCGGGACAACTGAACACTGAAGCTTTCTTT; cdr3_aa: CSAPGQLNTEAFF
clone_size: once; v_call: TRBV14; j_call: TRBJ2-3; d_call: .; cdr3_nt: TGTGCCAGCAGCCAAGCAGCGGCATATACGCAATATTTT; cdr3_aa: CASSQAAAYTQYF
clone_size: .; v_call: TRBV11-2; j_call: TRBJ1-1; d_call: .; cdr3_nt: TGTGCCAGCAACTCTGATTCGGGACGTATGAAGACTGAAGCTTTCTTT; cdr3_aa: CASNSDSGRMKTEAFF
clone_size: .; v_call: TRBV29-1; j_call: TRBJ2-7; d_call: .; cdr3_nt: TGCAGCGTTGACATATCGGGCAGCTCCTACGAGCAGTACTTC; cdr3_aa: CSVDISGSSYEQYF
clone_size: .; v_call: TRBV29-1; j_call: TRBJ2-3; d_call: TRBD2; cdr3_nt: TGCAGAGCGTCAGGGGTGCGGACTAGCGGGAGGGCCACAGATATGCAGTATTTT; cdr3_aa: CRASGVRTSGRATDMQYF
clone_size: few; v_call: TRBV12-5; j_call: TRBJ1-1; d_call: TRBD1; cdr3_nt: TGTGCTAGTGGTCCCCACAGGGGCGGTCAGACTGAAGCTTTCTTT; cdr3_aa: CASGPHRGGQTEAFF
clone_size: .; v_call: TRBV11-2; j_call: TRBJ1-3; d_call: .; cdr3_nt: TGTGCCAGCAGCTTAGGGTCCGGTGGGGACACCATATATTTT; cdr3_aa: CASSLGSGGDTIYF
clone_size: .; v_call: TRBV2; j_call: TRBJ1-5; d_call: .; cdr3_nt: TGTGCCAGCAGTTGCAGAGATAGCAATCAGCCCCAGCACTTT; cdr3_aa: CASSCRDSNQPQHF
clone_size: many; v_call: TRBV11-2; j_call: TRBJ2-5; d_call: .; cdr3_nt: TGTGCCAGCAGCGGATACAGGTGGGAGGTTCAGCAAGAGACCCAGTACTTC; cdr3_aa: CASSGYRWEVQQETQYF
clone_size: .; v_call: TRBV6-6; j_call: TRBJ2-3; d_call: .; cdr3_nt: TGTGCCAGCAGCCCAGAGGACGCTCCCGGGGATACGCAGTATTTT; cdr3_aa: CASSPEDAPGDTQYF
clone_size: .; v_call: TRBV4-1; j_call: TRBJ2-1; d_call: TRBD2; cdr3_nt: TGCGCCAGCAGCCAAGGACCCACTAGCGGGAGGGGCAATGAGCAGTTCTTC; cdr3_aa: CASSQGPTSGRGNEQFF
clone_size: many; v_call: TRBV11-2; j_call: TRBJ1-5; d_call: .; cdr3_nt: TGTGCCAGCAGCTTAGGGGGGGGCAGCAATCAGCCCCAGCATTTT; cdr3_aa: CASSLGGGSNQPQHF
clone_size: .; v_call: TRBV28; j_call: TRBJ1-3; d_call: .; cdr3_nt: TGTGCCAGCAGACTCAAAGCTGGAAACACCATCTATTTT; cdr3_aa: CASRLKAGNTIYF
clone_size: .; v_call: TRBV11-2; j_call: TRBJ2-2; d_call: .; cdr3_nt: TGTGCCAACAGCTCCCCCTCTGGTGGAGGGGAGCTGGTTTTT; cdr3_aa: CANSSPSGGGELVF
clone_size: few; v_call: TRBV5-4; j_call: TRBJ2-3; d_call: .; cdr3_nt: TGTGCCAGCAGCTTGGACCGCCACACAGATACGCAGTATTTT; cdr3_aa: CASSLDRHTDTQYF
clone_size: .; v_call: TRBV6-2/TRBV6-3; j_call: TRBJ1-5; d_call: .; cdr3_nt: TGTGCCAGCAGTTACAGGCCTCTAGTGGGCAATCAGCCCCAGCATTTT; cdr3_aa: CASSYRPLVGNQPQHF
clone_size: few; v_call: TRBV12-3/TRBV12-4; j_call: TRBJ2-5; d_call: .; cdr3_nt: TGTGCCAGCAACGTCGCCGGAGAGACCCAGTACTTC; cdr3_aa: CASNVAGETQYF
clone_size: few; v_call: TRBV4-1; j_call: TRBJ2-1; d_call: .; cdr3_nt: TGCGCCAGCAGCCAGGTAGGGGGTGGTGGCTACAATGAGCAGTTCTTC; cdr3_aa: CASSQVGGGGYNEQFF
clone_size: .; v_call: TRBV5-5; j_call: TRBJ2-7; d_call: .; cdr3_nt: TGTGCCAGCAGCTTGGAGGAGGGGTCCTACGAGCAGTACTTC; cdr3_aa: CASSLEEGSYEQYF
clone_size: .; v_call: TRBV11-2; j_call: TRBJ1-6; d_call: .; cdr3_nt: TGTGCCAACAGTTTAGCCACAGCGAATTCACCCCTCCACTTT; cdr3_aa: CANSLATANSPLHF
clone_size: .; v_call: TRBV5-1; j_call: TRBJ1-1; d_call: .; cdr3_nt: TGCGCCAGCAGCTTTCTGGCCCGGGTGAACACTGAAGCTTTCTTT; cdr3_aa: CASSFLARVNTEAFF
clone_size: many; v_call: TRBV10-1; j_call: TRBJ1-1; d_call: .; cdr3_nt: TGCGCCAGCAGTCTGACAGAGAACACTGAAGCTTTCTTT; cdr3_aa: CASSLTENTEAFF
clone_size: .; v_call: TRBV12-3/TRBV12-4; j_call: TRBJ2-1; d_call: .; cdr3_nt: TGTGCCAGCAGTCCCGCTCCGAGCTCCTACAATGAGCAGTTCTTC; cdr3_aa: CASSPAPSSYNEQFF
clone_size: once; v_call: TRBV11-2; j_call: TRBJ2-7; d_call: .; cdr3_nt: TGTGCCAGCGGCTTAGGATCTGTGTCCTCCTACGAGCAGTACTTC; cdr3_aa: CASGLGSVSSYEQYF
clone_size: .; v_call: TRBV11-2; j_call: TRBJ2-1; d_call: .; cdr3_nt: TGTGCCAGCAGCCACCCCACGGGTGCCCTATTCAATGAGCAGTTCTTC; cdr3_aa: CASSHPTGALFNEQFF
clone_size: .; v_call: TRBV11-2; j_call: TRBJ1-2; d_call: TRBD1; cdr3_nt: TGTGCCAGCAGTCGGGTCAGGGGGAACTATGGCTACACCTTC; cdr3_aa: CASSRVRGNYGYTF
clone_size: once; v_call: TRBV6-1; j_call: TRBJ1-6; d_call: .; cdr3_nt: TGTGCCAGCTCTTCCAATGGCGGGAACCCTTATAATTCACCCCTCCAATTT; cdr3_aa: CASSSNGGNPYNSPLQF